The present entry profiles one TCR beta chain with its context. This clonotype was counted ten times or more. The antigen it binds to is not known. The record has no base qualities; no much larger clone is one base away. The germline V and J ends show losses of 1 base and 1 base respectively, and no gene match explains 3 bases of the junction. The germline V gene gives CDR1 as SNHLY and CDR2 as FYNNEI. The CDR3, from cysteine to phenylalanine, totals 15 residues. Only the CDR3 region is kept as DNA, spanning 45 bases read in frame from base 1. The data stem from a study of molecular identifiers for immune sequencing clone quantification (dated by TCRdb to 2017 to 2018). Regarding the complete study: For a replicate experiment, RNA from roughly 20,000 or 100,000 naive CD8 T cells was divided into five aliquots, and four of the five aliquots were sequenced. CD8 T cells were used in a methods study to benchmark molecular-identifier clustering-based TCR repertoire sequencing (MIDCIRS) and TCR RNA copy counting.

The library was prepared using PCR. The run used an Illumina HiSeq 4000. Bulk TCR libraries were generated as previously described, with the TCR primers listed in Table S5 used. Total RNA was purified with the Qiagen AllPrep DNA/RNA kit. Reads from multiple sequencing runs of the same library were pooled before analysis. The source study handled its data this way. Only reads with exact TCR constant sequence were kept, trimmed to 150 nt, and grouped by their 12-nt molecular barcodes. Reads in each barcode group were sub-clustered using a 15% Levenshtein threshold, and a quality-weighted consensus sequence was built for each RNA molecule. Non-functional sequences were excluded, and lower-count sequences lying one edit away from another sequence were also excluded. Based on fitting two negative binomial distributions, any barcode sub-cluster with under 20% of the maximum read count was discarded. The raw public reads went through TCRdb reprocessing: fastp at Q25, MiXCR clone calling, in-frame beta chains kept. A single entry per CDR3 protein holds the most common genes and DNA from its merged rows. The V and J calls here are based on TCRdb, not the publication. The sample has 90,000 or so distinct CDR3 sequences on record, around 20% of them singletons. Roughly 1% of the sample goes to the ten largest clones.

General conclusions and limits of the study: Identical TCR molecules sharing a barcode could cause highly expanded clone sizes to be underestimated. Modeling gave around 2.7 recovered TCR RNA copies per cell versus about ten by digital PCR, implying approximately 32% capture efficiency. In CMV-specific effector cells, clones with more than 20 RNA copies contained over 99% of molecules, whereas in naive cells such clones contained under 1% of molecules. When barcode sub-clustering was omitted, TCR diversity was inflated by chimeric consensus sequences, with chimeras reaching as high as 47%. The naive libraries included spiked-in Jurkat TCR RNA (roughly nine copies' worth), and this Jurkat TCR RNA is not part of the donor repertoire. Even against a background of about 960,000 naive CD8 T cells, spiked-in Jurkat TCR RNA amounting to a single cell's worth was reported to be detectable.

Libraries of naive CD8 T cells were built from approximately 22,000 to 940,000 sorted cells, with 10%, 30% or 50% of the purified RNA used. Naive CD8 T cells, defined as CD8+CD4-CCR7+CD45RA+, were FACS-sorted into RLT Plus buffer on a BD FACSAria II. To test detection sensitivity, Jurkat RNA equal to around 11 TCR copies was added to samples of roughly 18,000-1,000,000 naive CD8 T cells. Enrichment of CD8 T cells was done with RosetteSep CD8+ T Cell Enrichment Cocktail plus Ficoll-Paque, and ACK red cell lysis came afterward. The TCR sequence derives from a human donor in good health. Some libraries in this study had Jurkat cell RNA spiked in. Rearrangement joined TRBV2 to TRBJ2-7; TRBD1 agrees with 8 junctional bases. Sequencing was done on a sample of naive CD8+ T cells from blood, with Jurkat cell RNA spiked in. In the paper's terms, the cell subset or site label means: FACS-sorted CD8+CD4-CCR7+CD45RA+ naive T cells. This receptor has the CDR3 CASSEGTGWSYEQYF. The nucleotide sequence is TGTGCCAGCAGTGAAGGGACAGGGTGGTCCTACGAGCAGTACTTC. Supplemented by the reference TRBV2 and TRBJ2-7 proteins around the CDR3, the complete variable domain is EPEVTQTPSHQVTQMGQEVILRCVPISNHLYFYWYRQILGQKVEFLVSFYNNEISEKSEIFDDQFSVERPDGSNFTLKIRSTKLEDSAMYFCASSEGTGWSYEQYFGPGTRLTVT.